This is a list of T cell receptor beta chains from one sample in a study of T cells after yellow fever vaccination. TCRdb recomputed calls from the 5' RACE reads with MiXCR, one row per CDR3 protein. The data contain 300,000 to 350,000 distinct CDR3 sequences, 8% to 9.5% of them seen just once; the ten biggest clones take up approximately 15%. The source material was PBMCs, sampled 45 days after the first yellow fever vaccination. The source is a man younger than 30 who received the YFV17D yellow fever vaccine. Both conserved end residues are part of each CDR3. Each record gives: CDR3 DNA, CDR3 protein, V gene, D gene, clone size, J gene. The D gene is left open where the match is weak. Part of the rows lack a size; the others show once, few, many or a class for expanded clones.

CDR3nt: TGTGCCAGCAGTCTCTCGGGGCTGATGAGCGAGCAGTACTTC; CDR3aa: CASSLSGLMSEQYF; v_gene: TRBV5-8; d_gene: NA; abundance: NA; j_gene: TRBJ2-7
CDR3nt: TGTGCCAGCAGTTTGGGACTAGTTAACACCGGGGAGCTGTTTTTT; CDR3aa: CASSLGLVNTGELFF; v_gene: TRBV12-3/TRBV12-4; d_gene: TRBD2; abundance: NA; j_gene: TRBJ2-2
CDR3nt: TGTGCCAGCTCCAGGGGTCAGGGAAACACCATATATTTT; CDR3aa: CASSRGQGNTIYF; v_gene: TRBV12-3/TRBV12-4; d_gene: NA; abundance: NA; j_gene: TRBJ1-3
CDR3nt: TGTGCCACCGCCGGGGATGGCAATCAGCCCCAGCATTTT; CDR3aa: CATAGDGNQPQHF; v_gene: TRBV24-1; d_gene: NA; abundance: few; j_gene: TRBJ1-5
CDR3nt: TGCGCCAGCAGCTTGAACAGGGCCGGGGAGCAGTACTTC; CDR3aa: CASSLNRAGEQYF; v_gene: TRBV5-1; d_gene: NA; abundance: NA; j_gene: TRBJ2-7
CDR3nt: TGTGCCAGCAGTATGGGACAGGGAGGATATGGCTACACCTTC; CDR3aa: CASSMGQGGYGYTF; v_gene: TRBV12-3/TRBV12-4; d_gene: TRBD1; abundance: NA; j_gene: TRBJ1-2
CDR3nt: TGTGCCACCAGTGATTCGGACAGACCTAACTATGGCTACACCTTC; CDR3aa: CATSDSDRPNYGYTF; v_gene: TRBV24-1; d_gene: NA; abundance: many; j_gene: TRBJ1-2
CDR3nt: TGTGCCAGCTCAGGTATCGGGGGCGGAGTGAACACTGAAGCTTTCTTT; CDR3aa: CASSGIGGGVNTEAFF; v_gene: TRBV6-2/TRBV6-3; d_gene: NA; abundance: many; j_gene: TRBJ1-1
CDR3nt: TGCAGCGTTGATCCGACCGAAGGAGGCTACACCTTC; CDR3aa: CSVDPTEGGYTF; v_gene: TRBV29-1; d_gene: NA; abundance: NA; j_gene: TRBJ1-2
CDR3nt: TGTGCCAGCAGCTTAGCAGTGCGGGCTTTGATGAGTAATTCACCCCTCCACTTT; CDR3aa: CASSLAVRALMSNSPLHF; v_gene: TRBV11-1; d_gene: NA; abundance: few; j_gene: TRBJ1-6
CDR3nt: TGTGCCACCAGTGAACGAGCGGGGGGCAGTGAGGAGACCCAGTACTTC; CDR3aa: CATSERAGGSEETQYF; v_gene: TRBV24-1; d_gene: TRBD2; abundance: NA; j_gene: TRBJ2-5
CDR3nt: TGTGCCAGCCTACGGGGGAGCTCCTACAATGAGCAGTTCTTC; CDR3aa: CASLRGSSYNEQFF; v_gene: TRBV2; d_gene: NA; abundance: NA; j_gene: TRBJ2-1
CDR3nt: TGTGCCACCAGTGATTTCCGGGCGGGGGGCCCCAGTGAGCAGTTCTTC; CDR3aa: CATSDFRAGGPSEQFF; v_gene: TRBV24-1; d_gene: TRBD2; abundance: few; j_gene: TRBJ2-1
CDR3nt: TGTGCCAGCAGTTTGTTCGAGGGCACAGATACGCAGTATTTT; CDR3aa: CASSLFEGTDTQYF; v_gene: TRBV12-3/TRBV12-4; d_gene: NA; abundance: many; j_gene: TRBJ2-3
CDR3nt: TGTGCCAGCAGGATGGGGTGGGACTCACCCCTCCACTTT; CDR3aa: CASRMGWDSPLHF; v_gene: TRBV25-1; d_gene: NA; abundance: few; j_gene: TRBJ1-6
CDR3nt: TGTGCCAGCAGCCTTACAGGGTACGATCAGCCCCAGCATTTT; CDR3aa: CASSLTGYDQPQHF; v_gene: TRBV2; d_gene: NA; abundance: NA; j_gene: TRBJ1-5
CDR3nt: TGTGCCAGCAGTTTAGCCCGACACGGGGTTACTAACTATGGCTACACCTTC; CDR3aa: CASSLARHGVTNYGYTF; v_gene: TRBV12-3/TRBV12-4; d_gene: NA; abundance: few; j_gene: TRBJ1-2
CDR3nt: TGTGCCAGCGGGACAGGGGGGTACACTGAAGCTTTCTTT; CDR3aa: CASGTGGYTEAFF; v_gene: TRBV7-2; d_gene: TRBD1; abundance: few; j_gene: TRBJ1-1
CDR3nt: TGTGCCAGCAGCACCTCTAGCGCTCAAGAGACCCAGTACTTC; CDR3aa: CASSTSSAQETQYF; v_gene: TRBV5-4; d_gene: NA; abundance: NA; j_gene: TRBJ2-5
CDR3nt: TGTGCCAGCAGTTCCCCGGGCTATGGCAATGAGCAGTTCTTC; CDR3aa: CASSSPGYGNEQFF; v_gene: TRBV6-5; d_gene: NA; abundance: many; j_gene: TRBJ2-1
CDR3nt: TGTGCCAGCACCGTCAATACAGCCTATGGCTACACCTTC; CDR3aa: CASTVNTAYGYTF; v_gene: TRBV28; d_gene: NA; abundance: few; j_gene: TRBJ1-2
CDR3nt: TGTGCCAGCAGCTTGAGCGGGGCGCGCTCCTACAATGAGCAGTTCTTC; CDR3aa: CASSLSGARSYNEQFF; v_gene: TRBV11-2; d_gene: TRBD2; abundance: NA; j_gene: TRBJ2-1
CDR3nt: TGTGCCAGCAGTGGAGACAGAACCCAAGAGACCCAGTACTTC; CDR3aa: CASSGDRTQETQYF; v_gene: TRBV25-1; d_gene: NA; abundance: few; j_gene: TRBJ2-5
CDR3nt: TGTGCCAGCAGTACCGACAGCCAAGAGACCCAGTACTTC; CDR3aa: CASSTDSQETQYF; v_gene: TRBV27; d_gene: NA; abundance: NA; j_gene: TRBJ2-5
CDR3nt: TGCGCCAGCAGCCTCACAGGGGTGGGCGGCTACACCTTC; CDR3aa: CASSLTGVGGYTF; v_gene: TRBV5-1; d_gene: TRBD1; abundance: NA; j_gene: TRBJ1-2
CDR3nt: TGTGCCAGCAGTTATGCGGGACGGAACACTGAAGCTTTCTTT; CDR3aa: CASSYAGRNTEAFF; v_gene: TRBV12-3/TRBV12-4; d_gene: NA; abundance: few; j_gene: TRBJ1-1
CDR3nt: TGTGCCAGCAGTTACGGACTAGCGGGGGGTCCAAGCTCCTACAATGAGCAGTTCTTC; CDR3aa: CASSYGLAGGPSSYNEQFF; v_gene: TRBV6-5; d_gene: TRBD2; abundance: few; j_gene: TRBJ2-1
CDR3nt: TGTGCCAGCAGTTCCAGACAGACCGGGACCGGGGAGCTGTTTTTT; CDR3aa: CASSSRQTGTGELFF; v_gene: TRBV7-7; d_gene: NA; abundance: NA; j_gene: TRBJ2-2
CDR3nt: TGTGCCAGCAGTGAGGGACTAGCGGGGGGGCCAGATACGCAGTATTTT; CDR3aa: CASSEGLAGGPDTQYF; v_gene: TRBV6-4; d_gene: TRBD2; abundance: many; j_gene: TRBJ2-3
CDR3nt: TGCAGTGCCGCCGACCCGCAGGGCTCAGATACGCAGTATTTT; CDR3aa: CSAADPQGSDTQYF; v_gene: TRBV20-1; d_gene: NA; abundance: few; j_gene: TRBJ2-3
CDR3nt: TGTGCCAGCAGCCCCGACAGGGGATTCGGATATACGCAGTATTTT; CDR3aa: CASSPDRGFGYTQYF; v_gene: TRBV14; d_gene: TRBD1; abundance: NA; j_gene: TRBJ2-3
CDR3nt: TGTGCCAGCAGCCAAGATAGCCTCGTAGCGAACACCGGGGAGCTGTTTTTT; CDR3aa: CASSQDSLVANTGELFF; v_gene: TRBV3-1; d_gene: NA; abundance: many; j_gene: TRBJ2-2
CDR3nt: TGTGCCAGCAGCCCCATTAGCGGGGGCTACAATGAGCAGTTCTTC; CDR3aa: CASSPISGGYNEQFF; v_gene: TRBV7-6; d_gene: TRBD2; abundance: NA; j_gene: TRBJ2-1
CDR3nt: TGCTGTGCTCAGGACCTAACTGCGATAGGGCCCCAGCATTTT; CDR3aa: CCAQDLTAIGPQHF; v_gene: TRBV20-1; d_gene: NA; abundance: NA; j_gene: TRBJ1-5
CDR3nt: TGTGCCAGCAGAATAGGCGGGGATGTTAAAAACATTCAGTACTTC; CDR3aa: CASRIGGDVKNIQYF; v_gene: TRBV11-2; d_gene: NA; abundance: NA; j_gene: TRBJ2-4
CDR3nt: TGTGCCAGCAGCTTAATCCCCCAACGCGACGAGCAGTACTTC; CDR3aa: CASSLIPQRDEQYF; v_gene: TRBV13; d_gene: NA; abundance: few; j_gene: TRBJ2-7
CDR3nt: TGTGCCAGCAGCTTTTCTTGGGGCGGTGAGAGCGCTGAAGCTTTCTTT; CDR3aa: CASSFSWGGESAEAFF; v_gene: TRBV11-1; d_gene: NA; abundance: few; j_gene: TRBJ1-1
CDR3nt: TGTGCCAGCAGCGATGACAGACAGAACACTGAAGCTTTCTTT; CDR3aa: CASSDDRQNTEAFF; v_gene: TRBV9; d_gene: NA; abundance: NA; j_gene: TRBJ1-1
CDR3nt: TGTGCCAGCAGGAATGAGGGGGGGGGCAATGAGCAGTTCTTC; CDR3aa: CASRNEGGGNEQFF; v_gene: TRBV28; d_gene: NA; abundance: few; j_gene: TRBJ2-1
CDR3nt: TGTGCCAGCAGCTTGGACCCAGGGGGCGTCTATGGCTACACCTTC; CDR3aa: CASSLDPGGVYGYTF; v_gene: TRBV5-4; d_gene: TRBD1; abundance: NA; j_gene: TRBJ1-2
CDR3nt: TGTGCCAGCGGGAATGTAAGGGGCCTGTACGAGCAGTACTTC; CDR3aa: CASGNVRGLYEQYF; v_gene: TRBV7-9; d_gene: NA; abundance: few; j_gene: TRBJ2-7
CDR3nt: TGTGCCAGCAGCCAAGAATTGTGGGGTTGGCCGACAGATACGCAGTATTTT; CDR3aa: CASSQELWGWPTDTQYF; v_gene: TRBV14; d_gene: NA; abundance: NA; j_gene: TRBJ2-3
CDR3nt: TGTGCCAGCAACGCTAAGAATTCACCCCTCCACTTT; CDR3aa: CASNAKNSPLHF; v_gene: TRBV5-4; d_gene: NA; abundance: NA; j_gene: TRBJ1-6
CDR3nt: TGCAGTGCTAGAGAAGGGTCAGACTCTGGAAACACCATATATTTT; CDR3aa: CSAREGSDSGNTIYF; v_gene: TRBV20-1; d_gene: NA; abundance: few; j_gene: TRBJ1-3
CDR3nt: TGTGCCACCAGCAGGGACACCGCCTACGAGCAGTACTTC; CDR3aa: CATSRDTAYEQYF; v_gene: TRBV15; d_gene: NA; abundance: few; j_gene: TRBJ2-7
CDR3nt: TGTGCCAGCAGTTATTGGGGGCCCGGGGCCAACGTCCTGACTTTC; CDR3aa: CASSYWGPGANVLTF; v_gene: TRBV6-5; d_gene: NA; abundance: NA; j_gene: TRBJ2-6
CDR3nt: TGTGCCAGCAGCTTAAGTCGGGGGGCCGCCTACGAGCAGTACTTC; CDR3aa: CASSLSRGAAYEQYF; v_gene: TRBV5-5; d_gene: NA; abundance: few; j_gene: TRBJ2-7
CDR3nt: TGTGCCAGCGTTCCGGGACTAGCGGGGGGGCCTGAGGAGCAGTTCTTC; CDR3aa: CASVPGLAGGPEEQFF; v_gene: TRBV7-6; d_gene: TRBD2; abundance: few; j_gene: TRBJ2-1